This record looks at one TCR beta chain sequence and its context. The J segment lost 5 bases and the V segment lost 4 bases, leaving 8 bases of the junction unmatched. Germline CDR1 reads SGHRS; CDR2 reads YFSETQ. The CDR3 is 15 residues long. Per the original methods: It was from reference gene primer amplification that nucleated cell counts were estimated. Generated by immunoSEQ multiplex PCR, the TCRdb table keeps only in-frame clones and is missing some. V and J calls and clone size follow that table, whereas D and trimming were derived from the DNA. This sample has approximately 54,000 clones; 80% to 90% occur once, and the top ten carry 3% to 5%. This sample was included in a study of blood T cell repertoires in COVID-19. Looking at the study overall: Acute-phase and convalescent COVID-19 samples originated in the United States, Italy and Spain. T cells, B-cell-depleted T cells, or PBMCs supplied cDNA or gDNA.

V usage is TRBV5-1 and J usage is TRBJ2-5; 10 nucleotides line up with TRBD1. Sequences were obtained from peripheral blood. The source is a man in his fifties or sixties with acute or convalescent COVID-19. The DNA of the CDR3 is TGCGCCAGCAGCAAGGGACAGGGGATCCCGGAGACCCAGTACTTC. It encodes CASSKGQGIPETQYF.